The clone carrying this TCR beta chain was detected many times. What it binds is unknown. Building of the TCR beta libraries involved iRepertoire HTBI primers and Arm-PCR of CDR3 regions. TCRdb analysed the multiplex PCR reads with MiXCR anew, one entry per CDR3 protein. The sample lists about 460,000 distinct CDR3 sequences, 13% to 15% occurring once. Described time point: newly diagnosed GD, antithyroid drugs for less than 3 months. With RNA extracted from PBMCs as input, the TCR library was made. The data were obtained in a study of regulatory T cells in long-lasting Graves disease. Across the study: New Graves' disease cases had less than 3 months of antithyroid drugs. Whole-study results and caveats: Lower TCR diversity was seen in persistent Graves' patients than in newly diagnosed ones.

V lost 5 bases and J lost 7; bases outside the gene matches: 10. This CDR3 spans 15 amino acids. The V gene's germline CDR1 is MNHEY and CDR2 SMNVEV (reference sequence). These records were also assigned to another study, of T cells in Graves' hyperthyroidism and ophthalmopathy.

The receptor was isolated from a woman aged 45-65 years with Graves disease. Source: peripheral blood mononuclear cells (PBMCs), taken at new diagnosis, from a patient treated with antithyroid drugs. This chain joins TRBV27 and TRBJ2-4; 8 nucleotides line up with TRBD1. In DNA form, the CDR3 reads TGTGCCAGCAGTCAAGTCTCAGGGGGCGCGAACATTCAGTACTTC. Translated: CASSQVSGGANIQYF.